Here is one T cell receptor beta chain with its context. Its specificity is not known. The source of the sample is a study of a mutant IDH1 vaccine in newly diagnosed glioma. Study summary: The initiation of vaccination occurred 4-6 weeks after radiotherapy alone, or with temozolomide cycles. Sex among treated patients split around 60% male, about 40% female; mean age was roughly 40 years.

Indicated time point: week 47, end of study. Alongside topical imiquimod, each dose of vaccine comprised 300 ug of mutant IDH1 20-mer peptide. The CDR3 contains 12 residues. The V end lost 6 bases, the J end lost 3 bases, and 8 bases lay between the germline ends. Germline CDR1 is LNHDA and CDR2 is SQIVND (reference sequence). Assay: immunoSEQ multiplex PCR; the TCRdb copy retains only in-frame clones and omits some. The table records over 80,000 clones, 75% to 90% of them present only once. The gene calls are TRBV19 and TRBJ1-2; no clear D gene. The source material was PBMCs, sampled from a glioma patient whose treatment included an IDH1 peptide vaccine. The sequence was collected from a man aged 35 to 55 with glioma. The CDR3 DNA reads TGTGCCAGTAGACAGAATGACTATGGCTACACCTTC. This gives the protein CASRQNDYGYTF.